Listed below are T cell receptor beta chains from one sample, sequenced in a study of beta chain features in type 1 diabetes. Sequencing used immunoSEQ multiplex PCR; TCRdb keeps in-frame clones, though not all of them. The table lists 600,000 to 700,000 clones, about an eighth of them singletons. Sample: naive CD4+ T cells from blood. The receptors derive from a man aged 18 to 30 with type 1 diabetes. CDR3s include the opening cysteine and the closing phenylalanine or tryptophan. The D gene is left open where the match is weak. The size field is filled for only some rows; it gives once, few, many or a size class.

>-|TRBJ2-5|11|-|TRBV7-6
CASSTKETQYF
TGTGCCAGCAGCACCAAAGAGACCCAGTACTTC
>-|TRBJ1-2|13|few|TRBV2
CASSEGETYGYTF
TGTGCCAGCAGTGAAGGGGAGACCTATGGCTACACCTTC
>TRBD2|TRBJ2-1|16|-|TRBV19
CASRRRGGRSYNEQFF
TGTGCCAGTAGGAGACGGGGGGGCCGCTCCTACAATGAGCAGTTCTTC
>TRBD1|TRBJ1-1|14|-|TRBV10-3
CAISDLTGVTEAFF
TGTGCCATCAGTGATCTCACAGGGGTCACTGAAGCTTTCTTT
>-|TRBJ2-2|14|-|TRBV11-2
CASSPGANTGELFF
TGTGCCAGCAGTCCCGGGGCCAACACCGGGGAGCTGTTTTTT
>-|TRBJ1-2|16|-|TRBV2
CASSDPGTRSNYGYTF
TGTGCCAGCAGTGACCCCGGGACACGTTCTAACTATGGCTACACCTTC
>-|TRBJ1-2|13|few|TRBV29-1
CSVANRVEDGYTF
TGCAGCGTTGCGAACAGGGTAGAGGATGGCTACACCTTC
>-|TRBJ1-6|13|-|TRBV4-1
CASSPLGLGPLHF
TGCGCCAGCAGCCCTCTTGGCCTGGGGCCCCTCCACTTT
>-|TRBJ2-2|13|few|TRBV7-2
CARRGQDTGELFF
TGTGCCCGGCGGGGGCAGGACACCGGGGAGCTGTTTTTT
>TRBD1|TRBJ2-5|15|few|TRBV7-8
CASSARTGGLETQYF
TGTGCCAGCAGCGCAAGGACAGGGGGCCTGGAGACCCAGTACTTC
>TRBD1|TRBJ2-1|14|-|TRBV9
CASSYGTGEGPEFF
TGTGCCAGCAGTTATGGGACAGGGGAAGGACCGGAGTTCTTC
>TRBD1|TRBJ1-3|16|-|TRBV23-1
CARQGDRESSGNTIYF
TGCGCCCGCCAAGGGGACAGGGAGAGCTCTGGAAACACCATATATTTT
>TRBD2|TRBJ2-7|16|-|TRBV6-1
CASSGLAGASSYEQYF
TGTGCCAGCAGTGGACTAGCGGGGGCCAGCTCCTACGAGCAGTACTTC
>-|TRBJ2-5|16|few|TRBV6-5
CASSYSGVGYQETQYF
TGTGCCAGCAGTTACTCCGGGGTTGGGTACCAAGAGACCCAGTACTTC
>-|TRBJ2-1|15|few|TRBV7-9
CASSFGTGTYNEQFF
TGTGCCAGCAGCTTCGGCACCGGGACGTACAATGAGCAGTTCTTC
>-|TRBJ2-7|11|few|TRBV5-1
CASSNSYEQYF
TGCGCCAGCAGCAACTCCTACGAGCAGTACTTC